This T cell receptor beta chain was recorded in a study of Graves' ophthalmopathy and Graves' hyperthyroidism. Using RNA transcripts, the TCR beta CDR3 regions were amplified. Second-round multiplex PCR came after a first-round RT-PCR that employed HTBI primers. TCRdb re-called the multiplex PCR reads with MiXCR, one entry per CDR3 protein. Of about 620,000 distinct CDR3 sequences in the sample, 20% to 25% were seen once. Per germline, CDR1 SGHRS and CDR2 YFSETQ. The CDR3 is 19 residues long. Trimming took 4 bases from V and 3 from J; bases not matched to a gene: 9. Over 18 months of follow-up, stable hyperthyroidism required that no ophthalmopathy appear. Uncontrolled infections, pregnancy, lactation or other autoimmune diseases led to patient exclusion.

The sequencing sample was made of peripheral blood. This rearrangement joins TRBV5-1 to TRBJ2-2; 16 bases map to TRBD2. The TCR originated in a young woman with stable Graves' hyperthyroidism. Some clones in this sample may be carry-over from other donors' samples. CDR3 coding DNA: TGCGCCAGCAGCCGTCCCGGGACTAGCGGGGGGGCCCACACCGGGGAGCTGTTTTTT. Translated, it gives CASSRPGTSGGAHTGELFF.